This note documents a single T cell receptor (beta chain) sequence. Its target is not known. Compared with germline, one end of the junction differs, possibly owing to a read error. The data are from a study of metastatic and nonmetastatic thyroid tumors. Turning to the study itself: Repertoires from blood and tumor or nodule tissue of malignant and benign thyroid patients were compared.

All patients were treatment-naive before thyroid surgery. Study-level results: Reported TCR beta diversity, measured in blood and tumor, was significantly higher for malignant thyroid tumors than for benign nodules.

The germline gives CDR1 ENHRY, CDR2 SYGVKD. The length of the CDR3 is 14 residues. Source study methods: A classifier of distant metastasis in papillary thyroid cancer was built from CDR3 differences (across clinicopathological groups). TCRdb re-called the PCR reads with MiXCR. These V and J calls originate from TCRdb's pipeline instead of the authors' own analysis. The sample includes more than 10,000 clones, roughly 23% of them seen just once. The sequenced sample consisted of blood. This TCR derives from a female donor with papillary thyroid cancer or a benign thyroid nodule (not recorded which). Some clones in this sample may be carry-over from other donors' samples. V and J are TRBV10-3 and TRBJ1-1; D gene unclear. The CDR3, as DNA: TGTGCCATCAAGGGCAACCACAAGAACACTGAAGCTTTATTT. It encodes CAIKGNHKNTEALF.